What follows are 27 T cell receptor beta chains derived from one specimen sequenced in a study of control samples from healthy donors and cancer patients (dated by TCRdb to between 2020 and 2021). Library construction relied on the immunoSEQ multiplex PCR assay. TCRdb's version of the immuneACCESS table is confined to in-frame rearrangements and falls short of the full clone set. An unresolved V gene accounts for under half of the shortfall where checked; the remainder is of unknown origin. This sample is represented by approximately 120,000 clones; 90% of them were singletons. The leading ten clones occupy about 4.2% of the sample. The sample consisted of blood. The receptors stem from a human donor in good health. The donor label of this sample is uncertain.

This clone came up once. The CDR3 DNA sequence: TGTGCCAGCAGCTTGATCTCTGTCGTCAGGGCGAACACTGAAGCTTTCTTT. Its translation is CASSLISVVRANTEAFF. This rearrangement joins TRBV5-4 to TRBJ1-1, with D perhaps matching TRBD1 (5 bases). The CDR3 is 17 amino acids. CDR1 and CDR2 from the germline V gene are SGHNT and YYREEE (reference sequence). Between the trimmed V and J ends, which lost 1 base and 1 base, there was a span of 17 bases.

The rearrangement uses TRBV6-5 and TRBJ1-6, with D possibly TRBD1 on 6 matching bases. This CDR3 comprises 14 residues. CDR1 MNHEY and CDR2 SVGAGI come from the germline V gene. V dropped 0 bases and J dropped 10 bases, with 10 bases sitting between them. The CDR3 nucleotides read TGTGCCAGCAGTTACTCAACAGGGCGGTCACCCCTCCACTTT. Encoded protein: CASSYSTGRSPLHF.

CDR3 protein: CASSVSRTGGGTEAFF. The CDR3 DNA sequence: TGTGCCAGCAGTGTGTCCCGGACAGGGGGTGGCACTGAAGCTTTCTTT. V usage is TRBV6-1 and J usage is TRBJ1-1, with 10 bases identical to TRBD1. CDR1 and CDR2 from the germline V gene are MNHNS and SASEGT. J was trimmed by 4 bases and V by 4 bases; bases with no gene match: 9. The CDR3 is 16 residues long.

The rearrangement links TRBV19 to TRBJ2-5, with D tentatively TRBD2 (5 bases). CDR1 LNHDA and CDR2 SQIVND come from the germline V gene (reference sequence). V lost 3 bases to trimming and J lost 1 base, with 6 bases between them. The CDR3 runs to 13 residues. The CDR3 here is CASSMRAQETQYF. The CDR3 DNA reads TGTGCCAGTAGTATGCGGGCCCAAGAGACCCAGTACTTC.

The chain combines TRBV14 with TRBJ1-6; 7 bases fit TRBD1. Germline V gene sequence: CDR1 SGHDN, CDR2 FVKESK. This CDR3 contains 15 residues. Trimming cost V 3 bases and J 7 bases; bases outside gene matches: 6. The CDR3 reads CASSHLDRPNSPLHF. In DNA, the CDR3 is TGTGCCAGCAGCCACCTGGACAGGCCCAATTCACCCCTCCACTTT.

The rearrangement joins TRBV10-1 to TRBJ2-2; tentative D call: TRBD2 (5 bases). The germline V gene encodes CDR1 WNHNN and CDR2 SYGVQD (reference sequence). The CDR3 is made up of 14 amino acids. V was clipped by 6 bases and J by 1 base, with 9 bases between them. The CDR3 nucleotides are TGCGCCAGCAGGGAAGCGGTGAACACCGGGGAGCTGTTTTTT. It codes for CASREAVNTGELFF.

V and J are TRBV6-2 or TRBV6-3 and TRBJ2-7; no definite D call. This CDR3 is built from 11 residues. V lost 2 bases, J lost 5 bases, and 4 bases lay in between. CDR1 MNHEY and CDR2 SVGEGT come from the germline V gene. The CDR3 sequence is CASSYQDEQYF. CDR3 DNA: TGTGCCAGCAGTTACCAGGACGAGCAGTACTTC.

The chain carries TRBV11-2 and TRBJ2-5, with D unclear. The CDR3 has 10 residues. Trimming took 6 bases from V and 5 from J, leaving 4 bases between them. Germline CDR1 reads SGHAT; CDR2 reads FQNNGV. DNA for the CDR3: TGTGCCAGCAGAAGGGAGACCCAGTACTTC. It codes for CASRRETQYF.

This clone appeared once. The chain links TRBV7-8 to TRBJ1-1, with TRBD1 matching 7 bases. The CDR3 totals 13 residues. Trimming at V came to 5 bases and at J to 7 bases, leaving 7 bases not matched to a gene. Looked up from germline, CDR1 is SGHVS and CDR2 is FQNEAQ. The CDR3 protein is CASSPTGFFEAFF. CDR3 sequence (DNA): TGTGCCAGCAGCCCGACAGGGTTCTTTGAAGCTTTCTTT.

This clone was observed a handful of times. The CDR3 sequence is CASSQPGQGRGSPLHF. The CDR3 nucleotides read TGCGCCAGCAGCCAACCGGGACAGGGGCGAGGTTCACCCCTCCACTTT. This rearrangement joins TRBV4-1 to TRBJ1-6; 10 nucleotides match TRBD1. The CDR3 totals 16 residues. The germline CDR1 and CDR2 sequences are MGHRA and YSYEKL. J gave up 9 bases and V 2 bases, and 7 bases lay outside the gene matches.

The chain is built from TRBV13 and TRBJ2-1; 11 nucleotides match TRBD2. The CDR3 covers 18 residues. CDR1 PRHDT and CDR2 FYEKMQ come from the germline V gene (reference sequence). V was clipped by 5 bases and J by 0 bases; unmatched bases: 9. CDR3 region: CASSLRTSGFSSYNEQFF. Here the CDR3 DNA reads TGTGCCAGCAGCCTCAGGACTAGCGGGTTCAGCTCCTACAATGAGCAGTTCTTC.

For the CDR3, the DNA is TGTGCCACCAGTGCAAGGGATCACAATGAGCAGTTCTTC. This codes for CATSARDHNEQFF. The V call is TRBV24-1, the J call TRBJ2-1; D unclear. Trimming left V 5 bases short and J 5 bases short, with 9 bases between. Germline CDR1 is KGHDR and CDR2 is SFDVKD. The CDR3 has 13 residues.

A single count supports this clone. The chain links TRBV14 to TRBJ2-2; TRBD1 agrees at 8 bases. Germline V gives CDR1 SGHDN, CDR2 FVKESK. The junction had 3 bases not matched to a gene; V was cut back by 4 bases and J by 2 bases. The CDR3 is 15 residues long. The chain's CDR3 is CASSRQGLNTGELFF. CDR3 in DNA: TGTGCCAGCAGCCGACAGGGGCTAAACACCGGGGAGCTGTTTTTT.

V usage is TRBV18 and J usage is TRBJ1-4; D gene unclear. V was pared by 0 bases and J by 3 bases, with 8 bases between. The CDR3 contains 15 residues. The V gene's germline CDR1 is KGHSH and CDR2 LQKENI. DNA for the CDR3: TGTGCCAGCTCACCACCTGGGGAGCCTAATGAAAAACTGTTTTTT. Protein sequence: CASSPPGEPNEKLFF.

The rearrangement joins TRBV3-1 (or the pseudogene TRBV3-2) to TRBJ2-1, with 10 bases identical to TRBD2. The germline V gene has CDR1 LGHDT and CDR2 YNNKEL (reference sequence). This CDR3 has 17 amino acids. V dropped 3 bases and J dropped 3; count of bases not matched to a gene: 8. The CDR3 sequence is CASSHIEAGGLYNEQFF. CDR3 nucleotides: TGTGCCAGCAGCCATATTGAAGCGGGGGGGCTCTACAATGAGCAGTTCTTC.

The chain couples TRBV6-1 to TRBJ1-5; 7 bases fit TRBD1. V lost 3 bases and J lost 4; bases outside the gene matches: 15. CDR3 length equals 18 residues. Germline V lookup: CDR1 MNHNS, CDR2 SASEGT. The CDR3 sequence: CASSETGTGRGVNQPQHF. In DNA form, the CDR3 reads TGTGCCAGCAGTGAGACAGGGACGGGGAGAGGGGTAAATCAGCCCCAGCATTTT.

The chain links TRBV28 to TRBJ1-4, with D uncertain. Germline CDR1 and CDR2: MDHEN and SYDVKM. The V gene lost 6 bases and the J gene lost 0 bases, with 8 bases spanning the gap. The CDR3 extends over 14 amino acids. The CDR3 is CASRQAATNEKLFF. Written as DNA, the CDR3 is TGTGCCAGCAGGCAAGCGGCAACTAATGAAAAACTGTTTTTT.

With respect to this clone: One end of the junction varies from germline; a read error may be responsible. This rearrangement joins TRBV3-1 (or the pseudogene TRBV3-2) to TRBJ1-2; D ambiguous. Germline assignment: CDR1 LGHDT and CDR2 YNNKEL (reference sequence). This CDR3 is 14 amino acids long. The CDR3 here is CTSSRMTLTVGYTF. The DNA of the CDR3 is TGTACCAGCAGCCGGATGACCCTCACTGTTGGCTACACCTTC.

The chain recombines TRBV5-8 with TRBJ1-5; D is undetermined. The germline V gene encodes CDR1 SGHTS and CDR2 YDEGEE. This CDR3 region has 13 residues. V lost 0 bases and J 4 bases, leaving 5 bases between the germline ends. The chain's CDR3 is CASSLALNQPQHF. As DNA, the CDR3 is TGTGCCAGCAGCTTGGCGCTGAATCAGCCCCAGCATTTT. The variable domain in full, with the rest retrieved from reference TRBV5-8 and TRBJ1-5, is EAGVTQSPTHLIKTRGQQATLRCSPISGHTSVYWYQQALGLGLQFLLWYDEGEERNRGNFPPRFSGRQFPNYSSELNVNALELEDSALYLCASSLALNQPQHFGDGTRLSIL.

This chain connects TRBV30 to TRBJ1-3; D is ambiguous. Deletions cut 4 bases from V and 3 bases from J, with 10 bases between. Germline CDR1 is GTSNPN and CDR2 is SVGIG (reference sequence). CDR3 length equals 13 residues. The CDR3 loop is CAWTTTGGNTIYF. The CDR3 region has the DNA TGTGCCTGGACTACAACGGGTGGAAACACCATATATTTT.

V usage is TRBV7-3 and J usage is TRBJ1-1; 7 bases match TRBD1. The germline CDR1 and CDR2 sequences are SGHTA and FQGTGA. The length of the CDR3 is 14 residues. Trimming removed 5 bases from V and 8 bases from J; junction bases left unmatched: 11. The DNA for the CDR3 is TGTGCCAGCAGCCCCGGGACAGCCGGAGCGGAAGCTTTCTTT. The encoded protein is CASSPGTAGAEAFF.

The chain couples TRBV27 to TRBJ2-1; the D is unclear. The CDR3 has 14 residues. V dropped 3 bases and J dropped 8 bases, with 14 bases sitting between them. The germline CDR1 and CDR2 sequences are MNHEY and SMNVEV (reference sequence). CDR3 DNA sequence: TGTGCCAGCAGTTTGCAGGTCATCGGCGATGAGCAGTTCTTC. This encodes CASSLQVIGDEQFF.

This chain joins TRBV7-8 and TRBJ1-2; D uncertain. The CDR3 covers 16 residues. Trimming pared 1 base from V and 2 bases from J, leaving 14 bases between. CDR1 is SGHVS, CDR2 FQNEAQ, per germline. CDR3 nucleotides: TGTGCCAGCAGCTTAGTGTCAGCCACTATGAACTATGGCTACACCTTC. As protein: CASSLVSATMNYGYTF.

The V gene is TRBV12-5, the J gene TRBJ1-1; D is possibly TRBD1 (5 bases). The CDR3 is made up of 15 amino acids. V was shortened by 3 bases and J by 5 bases, with 16 bases between the two germline ends. Germline CDR1 LGHNT, CDR2 FRNRAP. CDR3 amino acids: CASGFFRREGTEAFF. The CDR3 coding sequence is TGTGCTAGTGGTTTTTTTCGCAGGGAGGGGACTGAAGCTTTCTTT. Full variable domain (missing parts from reference TRBV12-5 and TRBJ1-1): DARVTQTPRHKVTEMGQEVTMRCQPILGHNTVFWYRQTMMQGLELLAYFRNRAPLDDSGMPKDRFSAEMPDATLATLKIQPSEPRDSAVYFCASGFFRREGTEAFFGQGTRLTVV.

V and J are TRBV6-1 and TRBJ1-3; D unclear. Germline-derived CDR1 and CDR2 are MNHNS and SASEGT. Trimming left V 2 bases short and J 0 bases short, with 5 bases between. This CDR3 spans 14 amino acids. CDR3 nucleotide sequence: TGTGCCAGCAGTGAATGGGGCTCTGGAAACACCATATATTTT. This gives the protein CASSEWGSGNTIYF.

V gene TRBV5-1 combines with J gene TRBJ1-1; possibly TRBD1 for D (5 bases). Trimming pared 0 bases from V and 1 base from J, leaving 7 bases between. The length of the CDR3 is 14 residues. CDR1 and CDR2 (germline): SGHRS, YFSETQ. For the CDR3, the DNA is TGCGCCAGCAGCTTGGTGGGGGGGAACACTGAAGCTTTCTTT. This encodes CASSLVGGNTEAFF.

This clone has more than one count but fewer than ten. Other nucleotide sequences from this sample produce the same CDR3. This chain uses TRBV19 with TRBJ2-7, with D perhaps TRBD2 (5 bases). There are 15 residues in the CDR3. V gave up 7 bases and J gave up 2 bases, with 18 bases separating them. From germline, CDR1 is LNHDA and CDR2 SQIVND (reference sequence). The CDR3 coding sequence is TGTGCCAGTACCGTCCACGCGGGCCAAACCTACGAGCAGTACTTC. It codes for CASTVHAGQTYEQYF.